This T cell receptor (beta chain) was sequenced for a study of cytomegalovirus exposure and HLA in healthy donors. The CDR3 runs 14 residues. The V gene's germline CDR1 is SGHRS and CDR2 YFSETQ. V was cut by 5 bases and J by 7 bases, with 16 bases left in between. PCR primers comprised 60 Vbeta and 13 Jbeta primers. As processed by the authors: In a later analysis, of approximately 81 million unique beta chains, some 10 million appeared in at least two donors. Data came from immunoSEQ multiplex PCR; TCRdb stores just in-frame clones and leaves some out. V, J and clone size are those of that table, while D and trimming were read from the DNA. The sample consists of about 190,000 clones, roughly 75% of them appearing once.

The TCR was taken from a man aged 25-45 years in good health and CMV-seropositive. Sequencing input: PBMCs. The rearrangement joins TRBV5-1 to TRBJ2-1, with D possibly TRBD1 on 6 matching bases. CDR3 amino acids: CASRTDGGTNEQFF. CDR3 nucleotides: TGCGCCAGCAGGACAGATGGGGGCACGAATGAGCAGTTCTTC.